Following are 13 T cell receptor beta chains from one sample sequenced in a study of control samples from healthy donors and cancer patients. Libraries were prepared by immunoSEQ multiplex PCR; TCRdb keeps only in-frame clonotypes and omits some of them. The data contain about 180,000 clones, around 94% of them singletons. Sequencing was performed on blood. All receptors come from a woman under 30 in good health.

This clone was recorded only once. The chain employs TRBV19 and TRBJ2-2, with D unclear. Germline CDR1 is LNHDA and CDR2 is SQIVND (reference sequence). The CDR3 contains 13 residues. The ends were cut back, 6 bases at V and 7 bases at J, with 12 bases in the middle. The CDR3 DNA sequence: TGTGCCAGTAGCCCCGTTTATTACGGGGAGCTGTTTTTT. Its translation: CASSPVYYGELFF.

CDR3 nucleotides: TGTGCCAGTAGTCAACTAGCGGGGGGGCGGGAGACCCAGTACTTC. Translated: CASSQLAGGRETQYF. The chain uses TRBV19 and TRBJ2-5; 13 bases match TRBD2. J was trimmed by 5 bases and V by 5 bases; bases with no gene match: 5. CDR1 is LNHDA and CDR2 is SQIVND in the germline V gene (reference sequence). This CDR3 contains 15 residues.

This clone has just one count. This rearrangement joins TRBV4-2 to TRBJ2-1, with a possible D match to TRBD2 (6 bases). CDR3 length equals 12 residues. Trimming removed 1 base at V and 10 bases at J, with 8 bases between. Germline V lookup: CDR1 LGHNA, CDR2 YNFKEQ. CDR3 coding DNA: TGTGCCAGCAGCCAAGGACTAGGGGAGCAGTTCTTC. Protein sequence: CASSQGLGEQFF.

The V and J genes are TRBV24-1 and TRBJ1-5, with unresolved D. Deletions cut 4 bases from V and 4 bases from J, with 10 bases between. CDR3 length equals 14 residues. Germline lookup yields CDR1 KGHDR and CDR2 SFDVKD. In DNA, the CDR3 is TGTGCCACCAGTGACTACAGAAGGAATCAGCCCCAGCATTTT. Protein sequence: CATSDYRRNQPQHF.

V and J are TRBV6-1 and TRBJ1-4; D call uncertain. CDR1 MNHNS and CDR2 SASEGT come from the germline V gene. Trimming removed 3 bases from V and 4 bases from J, with 9 bases in between. CDR3 size: 14 residues. The CDR3 protein is CASSEAGLNEKLFF. CDR3 DNA: TGTGCCAGCAGTGAGGCGGGCCTTAATGAAAAACTGTTTTTT.

The chain links TRBV2 to TRBJ2-1, with no clear D. With 1 base removed from V and 9 bases from J, the gap between germline ends came to 10 bases. The length of the CDR3 is 13 residues. Germline lookup yields CDR1 SNHLY and CDR2 FYNNEI. This CDR3 reads CASSEEDYGEQFF. The DNA for the CDR3 is TGTGCCAGCAGTGAAGAGGATTATGGTGAGCAGTTCTTC.

V and J are TRBV29-1 and TRBJ1-2; D is undetermined. The V gene lost 0 bases and the J gene lost 8 bases, with 10 bases spanning the gap. CDR1 is SQVTM and CDR2 is ANQGSEA in the germline V gene. The CDR3 has 12 residues. The CDR3 nucleotides are TGCAGCGTTGAAGATAGAGCTGGCGGCTACACCTTC. It codes for CSVEDRAGGYTF.

This chain links TRBV13 with TRBJ1-3, with unresolved D. Germline V lookup: CDR1 PRHDT, CDR2 FYEKMQ (reference sequence). The CDR3 has 16 residues. V was shortened by 5 bases and J by 4 bases, with 18 bases between the two germline ends. The CDR3 protein is CASSAPGPIVGNTIYF. The CDR3 DNA is TGTGCCAGCAGCGCGCCCGGACCTATCGTAGGAAACACCATATATTTT.

This clone was found a few times. V usage is TRBV2 and J usage is TRBJ1-2; possible D gene TRBD1, 5 bases. There are 16 residues in the CDR3. Germline values: CDR1 SNHLY, CDR2 FYNNEI. Trimming cost V 5 bases and J 5 bases, with 21 bases left between them. Here the CDR3 reads CASSTLGPQTGYGYTF. CDR3 DNA: TGTGCCAGCAGTACATTGGGACCCCAAACCGGGTATGGCTACACCTTC.

This rearrangement joins TRBV10-3 to TRBJ2-7; TRBD1 is a possible D gene (5 bases). Germline V gene data show CDR1 as ENHRY and CDR2 as SYGVKD. The CDR3 is 13 amino acids. Trimming removed 3 bases at V and 0 bases at J, with 6 bases between. This CDR3 reads CAISDRDSYEQYF. CDR3 bases: TGTGCCATCAGTGACAGGGACTCCTACGAGCAGTACTTC.

J is TRBJ2-1 and V is TRBV2; TRBD1 might be the D (6 bases). The germline V gene encodes CDR1 SNHLY and CDR2 FYNNEI. The V end was cut by 7 bases, the J end by 9 bases, with 16 bases between. The CDR3 contains 13 residues. CDR3 nucleotides: TGTGCCAGCACCGAGGAGCCAGGGGTTGAGCAGTTCTTC. Its protein is CASTEEPGVEQFF.

CDR3 DNA sequence: TGTGCCACCAGTGAGCCCGCAGGGCCCCGCGGGGCCAACGTCCTGACTTTC. It encodes CATSEPAGPRGANVLTF. V usage is TRBV24-1 and J usage is TRBJ2-6; D may be TRBD1 (5 bases). The CDR3 contains 17 residues. The V end was cut by 4 bases, the J end by 4 bases, with 16 bases between. CDR1 is KGHDR and CDR2 is SFDVKD in the germline V gene.

The CDR3 reads CASSQTGTQPQHF. CDR3 coding DNA: TGTGCCAGCAGTCAGACAGGGACTCAGCCCCAGCATTTT. V usage is TRBV6-5 and J usage is TRBJ1-5; 7 bases are a match to TRBD1. This CDR3 spans 13 amino acids. V shed 5 bases and J 6 bases; nucleotides not matched to a gene: 4. The germline V gene has CDR1 MNHEY and CDR2 SVGAGI.